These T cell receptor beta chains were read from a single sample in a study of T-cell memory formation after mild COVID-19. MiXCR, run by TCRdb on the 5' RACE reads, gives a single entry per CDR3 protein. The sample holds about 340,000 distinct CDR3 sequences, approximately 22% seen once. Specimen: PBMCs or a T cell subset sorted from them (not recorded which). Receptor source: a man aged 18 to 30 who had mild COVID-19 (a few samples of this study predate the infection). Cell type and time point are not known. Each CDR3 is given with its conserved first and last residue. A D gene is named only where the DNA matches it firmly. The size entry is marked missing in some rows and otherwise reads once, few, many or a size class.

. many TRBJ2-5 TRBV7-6 CASSSHRRETQYF TGTGCCAGCAGCTCTCACCGGAGGGAGACCCAGTACTTC
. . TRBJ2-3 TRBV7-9 CASSLSRGLPLVGADTQYF TGTGCCAGCAGCTTATCTCGGGGGCTCCCTTTGGTTGGCGCAGATACGCAGTATTTT
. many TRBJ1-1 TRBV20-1 CSAPRAGSSPQRAFF TGCAGTGCGCCCCGCGCGGGGTCCAGTCCCCAGCGAGCTTTCTTT
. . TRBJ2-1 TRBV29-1 CSVEFSAKGNEQFF TGCAGCGTTGAGTTCTCGGCGAAAGGTAATGAGCAGTTCTTC
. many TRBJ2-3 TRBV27 CASSVPGTDTQYF TGTGCCAGCAGTGTCCCAGGCACAGATACGCAGTATTTT
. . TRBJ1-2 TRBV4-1 CASSQNDNPSSYGYTF TGCGCCAGCAGCCAAAATGACAATCCATCTTCTTATGGCTACACCTTC
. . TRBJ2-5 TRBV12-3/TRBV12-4 CASSFRHLQTQYF TGTGCCAGCAGTTTCAGGCATCTCCAGACCCAGTACTTC
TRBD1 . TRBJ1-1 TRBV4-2 CASSQMGQGNTEAFF TGTGCCAGCAGCCAAATGGGACAGGGGAACACTGAAGCTTTCTTT
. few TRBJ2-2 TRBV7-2 CASSLASANTGELFF TGTGCCAGCAGCTTGGCAAGCGCGAACACCGGGGAGCTGTTTTTT
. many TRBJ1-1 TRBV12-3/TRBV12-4 CASSLARRAFF TGTGCCAGCAGTTTAGCCCGGAGGGCTTTCTTT
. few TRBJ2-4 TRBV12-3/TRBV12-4 CASSPRTVQYF TGTGCCAGCAGTCCCCGGACAGTTCAGTACTTC
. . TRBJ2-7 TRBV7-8 CASSFQYEQYF TGTGCCAGCAGCTTCCAATACGAGCAGTACTTC
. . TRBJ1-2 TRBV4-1 CASSQDGVYGYTF TGCGCCAGCAGCCAAGACGGTGTCTATGGCTACACCTTC
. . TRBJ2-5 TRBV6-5 CASSYFAGPLGETQYF TGTGCCAGCAGTTACTTTGCGGGCCCCCTCGGAGAGACCCAGTACTTC
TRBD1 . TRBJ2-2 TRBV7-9 CASSQTGDRLFF TGTGCCAGCAGCCAGACAGGGGACCGTTTGTTTTTT
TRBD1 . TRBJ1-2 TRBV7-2 CASSILGGGSGYTF TGTGCCAGCAGCATACTCGGAGGGGGCTCTGGCTACACCTTC
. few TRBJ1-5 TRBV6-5 CASSYQAATDQPQHF TGTGCCAGCAGTTATCAGGCAGCCACCGACCAGCCCCAGCATTTT
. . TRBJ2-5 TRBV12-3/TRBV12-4 CASSGGSETQYF TGTGCCAGCAGTGGGGGGTCAGAGACCCAGTACTTC
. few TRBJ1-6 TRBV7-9 CASSLESLYNSPLHF TGTGCCAGCAGCTTAGAATCCCTCTATAATTCACCCCTCCACTTT
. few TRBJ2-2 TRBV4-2 CASSQAEGGRAGELFF TGTGCCAGCAGCCAAGCGGAGGGGGGGCGAGCCGGGGAGCTGTTTTTT
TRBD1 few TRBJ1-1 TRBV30 CASGQNLEAFF TGTGCCTCGGGACAGAACCTTGAAGCTTTCTTT
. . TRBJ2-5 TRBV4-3 CASSQGLVTRQETQYF TGCGCCAGCAGCCAAGGACTAGTTACGAGGCAAGAGACCCAGTACTTC
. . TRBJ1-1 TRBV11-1 CASSLGSDRLNTEAFF TGTGCCAGCAGCTTAGGCTCGGATCGATTGAACACTGAAGCTTTCTTT
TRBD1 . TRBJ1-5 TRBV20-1 CSAGQGAGQPQHF TGCAGTGCGGGACAGGGGGCAGGACAGCCCCAGCATTTT
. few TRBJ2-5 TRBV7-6 CASRGGVMETQYF TGTGCCAGCAGGGGGGGAGTAATGGAGACCCAGTACTTC
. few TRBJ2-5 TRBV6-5 CASRTGPQETQYF TGTGCCAGCAGGACGGGACCACAAGAGACCCAGTACTTC
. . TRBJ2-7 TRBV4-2 CASSPSQTAYEQYF TGTGCCAGCAGCCCATCACAGACAGCGTACGAGCAGTACTTC
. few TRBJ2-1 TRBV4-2 CASTQGSYNEQFF TGTGCCAGCACCCAGGGGTCCTACAATGAGCAGTTCTTC